These 30 T cell receptor beta chains share one sample of origin, sequenced in a study of blood T cell repertoires in COVID-19. Profiled with immunoSEQ multiplex PCR; TCRdb holds only in-frame clones, not every one. The table has some 280,000 clones, about 89% seen once; the top ten hold around 13%. Sequenced sample: peripheral blood. These receptors were obtained from a woman in her sixties or seventies with acute or convalescent COVID-19.

This chain joins TRBV7-9 and TRBJ2-7, with TRBD1 matching over 9 bases. The CDR3 runs to 16 residues. The germline gives CDR1 SEHNR, CDR2 FQNEAQ (reference sequence). Trimming took 4 bases from V and 8 from J; bases not matched to a gene: 15. The CDR3 bases are TGTGCCAGCAGCTATACTCCACAGGGGGCCGCTCTGAAGCAGTACTTC. It yields the protein CASSYTPQGAALKQYF.

This chain connects TRBV6-5 to TRBJ2-7; D is perhaps TRBD2 (6 bases). Germline CDR1 reads MNHEY; CDR2 reads SVGAGI. The CDR3 sequence is 15 residues long. The V end lost 7 bases, the J end lost 2 bases, and 18 bases lay between the germline ends. Here the CDR3 DNA reads TGTGCCAGCACCAACGAGGGACTTCCTGCCTACGAGCAGTACTTC. Its protein product is CASTNEGLPAYEQYF.

The chain employs TRBV7-2 and TRBJ2-2; D may be TRBD1 (6 bases). This CDR3 is built from 15 residues. Trimming removed 1 base at V and 1 base at J, with 7 bases between. In germline, CDR1 is SGHTA, CDR2 FQGNSA. CDR3 sequence reads: CASSLVRGNTGELFF. For the CDR3, the DNA is TGTGCCAGCAGCTTAGTCAGGGGGAACACCGGGGAGCTGTTTTTT.

This chain links TRBV29-1 with TRBJ2-2; 8 bases match TRBD1. The germline V gene encodes CDR1 SQVTM and CDR2 ANQGSEA. Trimming took 6 bases from V and 4 from J; bases not matched to a gene: 7. The CDR3 spans 14 residues. CDR3 region: CSVNRQGFTGELFF. The CDR3 DNA sequence: TGCAGCGTGAATAGACAGGGGTTCACCGGGGAGCTGTTTTTT.

This chain links TRBV2 with TRBJ1-6; 8 bases are shared with TRBD1. The germline gives CDR1 SNHLY, CDR2 FYNNEI. The CDR3 totals 17 residues. The J segment lost 0 bases and the V segment lost 8 bases, leaving 9 bases of the junction unmatched. The CDR3 here is CASWGTGLSSYNSPLHF. The CDR3, as DNA: TGTGCCAGCTGGGGGACAGGCTTGAGCTCCTATAATTCACCCCTCCACTTT.

The V and J genes are TRBV27 and TRBJ2-7, with D unclear. The CDR3 contains 14 residues. Germline CDR1 and CDR2: MNHEY and SMNVEV (reference sequence). V was shortened by 2 bases and J by 6 bases, with 14 bases between the two germline ends. CDR3 nucleotide sequence: TGTGCCAGCAGTTTAGAGGCGATCCTCGGCGAGCAGTACTTC. Amino acid sequence: CASSLEAILGEQYF.

The J gene is TRBJ2-4, the V gene TRBV27; 8 nucleotides match TRBD2. The V gene's germline CDR1 is MNHEY and CDR2 SMNVEV (reference sequence). The CDR3 consists of 20 residues. Germline trimming cut 5 bases from V and 0 bases from J; bases unmatched to any gene: 18. The CDR3 loop reads CASSAHFLAGGGEAKNIQYF. Here the CDR3 DNA reads TGTGCCAGCAGTGCCCACTTCCTGGCGGGGGGCGGGGAAGCCAAAAACATTCAGTACTTC.

This clone has just one count. The rearrangement links TRBV6-2 or TRBV6-3 to TRBJ2-2, with TRBD1 matching over 7 bases. The CDR3 totals 15 residues. After removal of 4 bases from V and 3 bases from J, the junction contained 5 bases not matched to a gene. CDR1 is MNHEY and CDR2 is SVGEGT in the germline V gene. The CDR3 reads CASSLWDSYTGELFF. In DNA form, the CDR3 reads TGTGCCAGCAGTTTGTGGGACAGCTACACCGGGGAGCTGTTTTTT.

This clone was counted a few times. The rearrangement links TRBV2 to TRBJ2-7, with a possible D match to TRBD2 (5 bases). The CDR3 is 14 amino acids. Per germline, CDR1 SNHLY and CDR2 FYNNEI. V was cut by 7 bases and J by 1 base, with 14 bases left in between. The CDR3 reads CASTGGRTSYEQYF. CDR3 coding DNA: TGTGCCAGCACAGGAGGCCGGACTTCCTACGAGCAGTACTTC.

This chain links TRBV2 with TRBJ1-3; D ambiguous. The CDR3 contains 13 residues. Trimming removed 7 bases from V and 4 bases from J, with 11 bases in between. Germline V gene data show CDR1 as SNHLY and CDR2 as FYNNEI. The CDR3 DNA sequence: TGTGCCAGCAAACAGACACTCGGAAACACCATATATTTT. Residues: CASKQTLGNTIYF.

This clone was picked up one time. The chain recombines TRBV19 with TRBJ2-5, with 8 bases aligning to TRBD2. The CDR3 has 16 residues. Germline V gene sequence: CDR1 LNHDA, CDR2 SQIVND (reference sequence). V was clipped by 4 bases and J by 9 bases; unmatched bases: 16. The CDR3 nucleotides read TGTGCCAGTAGTAGCCACTCCTCTAGCGGGCAGAGGGCCCAGTACTTC. This gives the protein CASSSHSSSGQRAQYF.

This clone was detected only once. The chain uses TRBV5-1 and TRBJ2-7; D possibly corresponds to TRBD2 (5 bases). The germline CDR1 and CDR2 sequences are SGHRS and YFSETQ. Trimming took 4 bases from V and 3 from J, leaving 11 bases between them. CDR3 size: 13 residues. CDR3 amino acids: CASSPEAIYEQYF. The CDR3 coding sequence is TGCGCCAGCAGCCCGGAGGCGATCTACGAGCAGTACTTC.

This chain links TRBV4-1 with TRBJ1-2, with D hard to call. The CDR3 has 13 residues. Deletions cut 4 bases from V and 3 bases from J, with 9 bases between. The germline gives CDR1 MGHRA, CDR2 YSYEKL. The CDR3 bases are TGCGCCAGCAGCCCCCCGGCGGACTATGGCTACACCTTC. It translates to CASSPPADYGYTF.

V gene TRBV5-4 combines with J gene TRBJ1-6; D unclear. The CDR3 totals 12 residues. Trimming took off 1 base at V and 7 bases at J, with 3 bases between the two ends. Germline assignment: CDR1 SGHNT and CDR2 YYREEE (reference sequence). The DNA for the CDR3 is TGTGCCAGCAGCTTGCGGAATTCACCCCTCCACTTT. Translated, it gives CASSLRNSPLHF.

The chain employs TRBV7-2 and TRBJ2-1, with 8 bases aligning to TRBD1. The CDR3 spans 14 residues. In germline, CDR1 is SGHTA, CDR2 FQGNSA. The V segment lost 5 bases and the J segment 7 bases; nucleotides outside the gene matches: 7. CDR3 nucleotides: TGTGCCAGCAGCGATCAGGGGGCCCCAAATGAGCAGTTCTTC. Protein product: CASSDQGAPNEQFF.

The V and J genes are TRBV7-3 and TRBJ2-7, with 8 bases fitting TRBD1. V trimming: 3 bases; J trimming: 1 base; junction bases outside the gene matches: 5. Germline V gene sequence: CDR1 SGHTA, CDR2 FQGTGA. CDR3 size: 15 residues. The DNA for the CDR3 is TGTGCCAGCAGCTTCGGACAGGGTGATTCCTACGAGCAGTACTTC. Translation: CASSFGQGDSYEQYF.

The chain recombines TRBV29-1 with TRBJ2-1; TRBD2 matches at 8 bases. The germline gives CDR1 SQVTM, CDR2 ANQGSEA. The CDR3 runs 15 residues. V dropped 6 bases and J dropped 2; count of bases not matched to a gene: 9. The CDR3 DNA is TGCAGCGTACTTCTGCTAGCGGGTGCCTACAATGAGCAGTTCTTC. Translation: CSVLLLAGAYNEQFF.

The rearrangement uses TRBV27 and TRBJ2-3, with unresolved D. This CDR3 contains 16 residues. From germline, CDR1 is MNHEY and CDR2 SMNVEV (reference sequence). Trimming took 2 bases from V and 2 from J, leaving 14 bases between them. The CDR3 coding sequence is TGTGCCAGCAGTTTACGGGTCGGCCGAATCACAGATACGCAGTATTTT. It is translated as CASSLRVGRITDTQYF.

The chain recombines TRBV7-2 with TRBJ1-4; no firm D call. The CDR3 consists of 15 residues. In germline, CDR1 is SGHTA, CDR2 FQGNSA. Trimming left V 3 bases short and J 3 bases short, with 11 bases between. The CDR3 DNA is TGTGCCAGCAGCTTTCAATTGGGAGCTAATGAAAAACTGTTTTTT. Protein product: CASSFQLGANEKLFF.

The chain employs TRBV10-3 and TRBJ2-3; 8 bases match TRBD1. With 1 base clipped from V and 2 bases from J, the junction kept 5 bases outside the gene matches. The germline CDR1 and CDR2 sequences are ENHRY and SYGVKD. The CDR3 runs 16 residues. CDR3 residues: CAISEFGQGPTDTQYF. The CDR3 coding sequence is TGTGCCATCAGTGAGTTCGGACAGGGCCCCACAGATACGCAGTATTTT.

The V call is TRBV7-8, the J call TRBJ1-2; TRBD1 might be the D (6 bases). Per germline, CDR1 SGHVS and CDR2 FQNEAQ. The ends were cut back, 1 base at V and 4 bases at J, with 13 bases in the middle. This CDR3 contains 15 residues. In DNA form, the CDR3 reads TGTGCCAGCAGCTTAGTACAGGGTCCAAGCTATGGCTACACCTTC. It specifies CASSLVQGPSYGYTF.

This clone has a single count. This chain links TRBV12-3 or TRBV12-4 with TRBJ1-2; TRBD1 matches 10 bases. This CDR3 contains 13 residues. J was trimmed by 6 bases and V by 6 bases; bases with no gene match: 4. The CDR3: CASSRGQGNGYTF. CDR3 coding DNA: TGTGCCAGCAGCAGGGGACAGGGGAATGGCTACACCTTC.

The chain combines TRBV21-1 with TRBJ2-2; the table's D call of TRBD1 was not tested on the DNA. TRBV21-1 is tagged as a pseudogene. The CDR3 loop spans 15 amino acids. The CDR3, as DNA: TGTGCCAGCAGCAGCCCTGATGGGGGCCCGGGGGAGCTGTTTTTT. This codes for CASSSPDGGPGELFF.

The rearrangement uses TRBV5-5 and TRBJ2-2, with 8 bases that match TRBD1. The CDR3 has 16 amino acids. V lost 4 bases to trimming and J lost 3 bases; unmatched junction nucleotides: 8. The germline V gene has CDR1 SGHKS and CDR2 YYEKEE (reference sequence). The CDR3 reads CASSQDRGRDTGELFF. The DNA for the CDR3 is TGTGCCAGCAGCCAAGACAGGGGCAGGGACACCGGGGAGCTGTTTTTT.

The V call is TRBV5-1, the J call TRBJ1-2, with 7 bases fitting TRBD1. V was clipped by 5 bases and J by 5 bases; unmatched bases: 9. The V gene's germline CDR1 is SGHRS and CDR2 YFSETQ. The CDR3 is made up of 14 amino acids. The DNA of the CDR3 is TGCGCCAGCAGGACCTCACAGGGGCATTATGGCTACACCTTC. Amino acids: CASRTSQGHYGYTF. The full variable domain, completed using reference TRBV5-1 and TRBJ1-2, is KAGVTQTPRYLIKTRGQQVTLSCSPISGHRSVSWYQQTPGQGLQFLFEYFSETQRNKGNFPGRFSGRQFSNSRSEMNVSTLELGDSALYLCASRTSQGHYGYTFGSGTRLTVV.

The V and J genes are TRBV24-1 and TRBJ2-5; TRBD2 agrees at 7 bases. In germline, CDR1 is KGHDR, CDR2 SFDVKD. The CDR3 length is 11 residues. Losses at the gene ends were 7 bases for V and 7 bases for J; bases not matched to a gene: 2. Here the CDR3 DNA reads TGTGCCACCAGCCGCGGGGGGACCCAGTACTTC. Its protein product is CATSRGGTQYF.

The chain uses TRBV4-3 and TRBJ2-2, with D hard to call. V was trimmed by 1 base and J by 4 bases, leaving 10 bases between them. This CDR3 has 15 residues. Germline V lookup: CDR1 LGHNA, CDR2 YSLEER. CDR3 DNA sequence: TGCGCCAGCAGCCAAGCGCTGGGCTTCACCGGGGAGCTGTTTTTT. Its protein product is CASSQALGFTGELFF.

The CDR3 protein is CASSLSSAGTYEQYF. The CDR3 DNA sequence: TGTGCCAGCAGCTTATCTTCGGCAGGGACCTACGAGCAGTACTTC. The chain joins TRBV7-9 to TRBJ2-7; D might be TRBD1 (5 bases). Germline CDR1 and CDR2: SEHNR and FQNEAQ (reference sequence). The CDR3 has 15 amino acids. Trimming shortened V by 2 bases and J by 2 bases, and 13 bases separated the two germline ends.

The CDR3 loop is CASSAPGGLAGGPPTYNEQFF. CDR3 sequence (DNA): TGTGCCAGCAGCGCCCCAGGGGGACTAGCGGGGGGCCCACCCACCTACAATGAGCAGTTCTTC. The genes are TRBV9 and TRBJ2-1; TRBD2 matches 15 bases. Germline values: CDR1 SGDLS, CDR2 YYNGEE. V gave up 3 bases and J gave up 2 bases; unmatched junction bases: 15. The CDR3 totals 21 residues.

The chain links TRBV7-6 to TRBJ1-1; no clear D gene. This CDR3 region has 12 residues. Germline V lookup: CDR1 SGHVS, CDR2 FNYEAQ. V gave up 6 bases and J gave up 4 bases, with 9 bases separating them. The CDR3 spells CASSFEGTEAFF. CDR3 in DNA: TGTGCCAGCAGTTTCGAGGGCACTGAAGCTTTCTTT.